Each of the 29 T cell receptor beta chains below was sequenced from the same sample in a study of T cells after posttransplantation cyclophosphamide. TCRdb's table, derived via immunoSEQ multiplex PCR, lists solely in-frame clones and lacks some. The repertoire includes 45,000 or so clones, about 91% of them detected once, and 2.5% to 4% sits in the top ten. What was sequenced was PBMCs. The receptor source for this set is a woman between 50 and 59 years old in good health and a related stem cell transplant donor.

CDR3 in amino acids: CSVPPGLAGETQYF. The CDR3, as DNA: TGCAGCGTACCTCCGGGACTAGCAGGAGAGACCCAGTACTTC. The rearrangement links TRBV29-1 to TRBJ2-5, with 9 bases lining up with TRBD2. J lost 4 bases, V lost 6 bases, and 9 bases had no gene match. Germline V gene sequence: CDR1 SQVTM, CDR2 ANQGSEA. The CDR3 contains 14 residues.

The CDR3, as DNA: TGTGCCAGCAGCCCTGGACAGCGGCCCGATCGGCCCCAGCATTTT. It specifies CASSPGQRPDRPQHF. V usage is TRBV5-6 and J usage is TRBJ1-5, with D tentatively TRBD1 (6 bases). This CDR3 contains 15 residues. Germline V lookup: CDR1 SGHDT, CDR2 YYEEEE. V lost 4 bases to trimming and J lost 9 bases, with 20 bases between them.

The chain employs TRBV6-6 and TRBJ1-6; tentative D call: TRBD1 (5 bases). Germline V gives CDR1 MNHNY, CDR2 SVGAGI (reference sequence). V was pared by 5 bases and J by 10 bases, with 18 bases between. The CDR3 runs to 15 residues. This chain's CDR3 is CASSADGGFSSPLHF. In DNA form, the CDR3 reads TGTGCCAGCAGTGCCGACGGGGGGTTTAGCTCACCCCTCCACTTT.

The rearrangement links TRBV7-9 to TRBJ1-1; possible D gene TRBD1, 5 bases. This CDR3 comprises 17 residues. Trimming stripped 5 bases from V and 1 base from J, with 20 bases between. Germline V gives CDR1 SEHNR, CDR2 FQNEAQ (reference sequence). The CDR3 protein is CASSKPQGGEGNTEAFF. The CDR3 DNA is TGTGCCAGCAGCAAACCTCAGGGCGGGGAAGGGAACACTGAAGCTTTCTTT.

This sequence joins TRBV6-1 and TRBJ2-7; 11 nucleotides align to TRBD2. CDR3 length equals 15 residues. Germline CDR1 and CDR2: MNHNS and SASEGT. V dropped 5 bases and J dropped 1; count of bases not matched to a gene: 4. In DNA form, the CDR3 reads TGTGCCAGCAGTCCTCTAGCGGGAGGTTCCTACGAGCAGTACTTC. It is translated as CASSPLAGGSYEQYF.

The chain joins TRBV10-1 to TRBJ2-1; TRBD2 agrees at 11 bases. CDR1 and CDR2 (germline): WNHNN, SYGVQD (reference sequence). V was clipped by 5 bases and J by 2 bases; unmatched bases: 11. CDR3 length: 18 amino acids. In nucleotides, the CDR3 is TGCGCCAGCAGTCCCGGGGTAGCGGGGGGGTCGCCCTACAATGAGCAGTTCTTC. Encoded protein: CASSPGVAGGSPYNEQFF.

CDR3 in DNA: TGTGCCAGCAGCTTTCGGCTAGAGCACTATGGCTACACCTTC. Residues: CASSFRLEHYGYTF. The chain uses TRBV5-8 and TRBJ1-2; D call uncertain. CDR3 length: 14 residues. The ends were cut back, 2 bases at V and 3 bases at J, with 11 bases in the middle. In germline, CDR1 is SGHTS, CDR2 YDEGEE.

This rearrangement joins TRBV30 to TRBJ1-2; TRBD1 matches at 7 bases. This CDR3 spans 15 amino acids. Per the germline V gene, CDR1 is GTSNPN and CDR2 is SVGIG (reference sequence). V trimming: 6 bases; J trimming: 7 bases; junction bases outside the gene matches: 17. CDR3 protein: CACGVAGTGQLGYTF. The CDR3 DNA reads as TGTGCCTGCGGAGTGGCCGGAACGGGACAGCTTGGCTACACCTTC.

This chain joins TRBV7-2 and TRBJ1-1; no firm D call. This CDR3 contains 14 residues. The germline gives CDR1 SGHTA, CDR2 FQGNSA. V lost 1 base, J lost 4 bases, and 10 bases lay in between. The CDR3 is CASSLEGRGTEAFF. CDR3 DNA: TGTGCCAGCAGCTTAGAAGGACGGGGCACTGAAGCTTTCTTT.

The chain combines TRBV27 with TRBJ2-7; D not resolved. The germline V and J ends were trimmed by 6 bases and 2 bases, with 17 bases remaining between them. CDR3 length: 15 residues. CDR1 is MNHEY, CDR2 SMNVEV, per germline (reference sequence). This CDR3 reads CASSPGQAMTYEQYF. In DNA, the CDR3 is TGTGCCAGCAGCCCTGGGCAAGCCATGACCTACGAGCAGTACTTC.

On this clone itself: One end of the junction is discordant with germline, which a read error may explain. The chain is built from TRBV10-3 and TRBJ1-6, with D possibly TRBD1 on 6 matching bases. Germline V gene sequence: CDR1 ENHRY, CDR2 SYGVKD. The CDR3 spans 16 residues. DNA for the CDR3: TGTGCCATCAGCCCCGCGGGTGGGCAGGGGAATTTACCCCTCCACTTT. It specifies CAISPAGGQGNLPLHF.

The chain has TRBV6-4 and TRBJ1-2, with TRBD1 matching over 9 bases. V lost 3 bases to trimming and J lost 2 bases; unmatched junction nucleotides: 10. CDR1 is MRHNA, CDR2 SNTAGT, per germline. The CDR3 totals 17 residues. The CDR3 spells CASSDFKDRGPNYGYTF. The CDR3 coding sequence is TGTGCCAGCAGTGATTTCAAGGACAGGGGACCAAACTATGGCTACACCTTC.

The chain employs TRBV10-3 and TRBJ2-7; D not certain. Germline CDR1 ENHRY, CDR2 SYGVKD. This CDR3 spans 14 amino acids. Trimming took 5 bases from V and 6 from J, leaving 17 bases between them. CDR3 DNA: TGTGCCATCAGTAAAGATTCCGTTGAGGCCGAGCAGTACTTC. Encoded protein: CAISKDSVEAEQYF.

The CDR3 loop is CASSILGGLKTGELFF. The CDR3 DNA sequence: TGTGCCAGTAGTATTTTGGGGGGTTTGAAAACCGGGGAGCTGTTTTTT. V usage is TRBV19 and J usage is TRBJ2-2; tentatively, D is TRBD2 (6 bases). CDR3 length: 16 residues. Germline V gene data show CDR1 as LNHDA and CDR2 as SQIVND (reference sequence). Between the trimmed V and J ends, which lost 3 bases and 5 bases, there was a span of 16 bases. Using reference TRBV19 and TRBJ2-2 for the parts outside the CDR3, the full variable domain is DGGITQSPKYLFRKEGQNVTLSCEQNLNHDAMYWYRQDPGQGLRLIYYSQIVNDFQKGDIAEGYSVSREKKESFPLTVTSAQKNPTAFYLCASSILGGLKTGELFFGEGSRLTVL.

This clone was recorded once. J is TRBJ1-6 and V is TRBV7-2, with 9 nucleotides matching TRBD1. CDR3 length equals 15 residues. CDR1 and CDR2 from the germline V gene are SGHTA and FQGNSA. With 5 bases clipped from V and 6 bases from J, the junction kept 5 bases outside the gene matches. The DNA for the CDR3 is TGTGCCAGCAGCCCAACGGGACAGGGTAATTCACCCCTCCACTTT. Encoded protein: CASSPTGQGNSPLHF.

The chain uses TRBV29-1 and TRBJ1-5; D is unclear. Germline CDR1 reads SQVTM; CDR2 reads ANQGSEA. The V gene lost 1 base and the J gene lost 6 bases, with 10 bases spanning the gap. The CDR3 length is 13 residues. CDR3 nucleotide sequence: TGCAGCGTTGAAGGAGGGTTGGGTCAGCCCCAGCATTTT. Amino acid sequence: CSVEGGLGQPQHF.

The CDR3 spells CASSGRLRDTEAFF. CDR3 in DNA: TGTGCCAGCAGCGGTAGGTTGCGGGACACTGAAGCTTTCTTT. This chain uses TRBV9 with TRBJ1-1; D uncertain. With 3 bases removed from V and 3 bases from J, the gap between germline ends came to 12 bases. Germline V gene data show CDR1 as SGDLS and CDR2 as YYNGEE. This CDR3 contains 14 residues.

The genes are TRBV11-3 and TRBJ2-5; 13 nucleotides match TRBD2. The germline gives CDR1 SGHNT, CDR2 YENEEA. V lost 3 bases, J lost 4 bases, and 2 bases stayed unmatched. The CDR3 sequence is 15 residues long. The DNA of the CDR3 is TGTGCCAGCAGCTTCGGACTAGCGGGAGTAGAGACCCAGTACTTC. Translated: CASSFGLAGVETQYF.

The chain recombines TRBV11-2 with TRBJ2-5; 11 positions agree with TRBD2. The ends lost 2 bases at V and 3 bases at J; junction bases unmatched: 14. The CDR3 spans 19 residues. Germline V gene data show CDR1 as SGHAT and CDR2 as FQNNGV. In DNA form, the CDR3 reads TGTGCCAGCAGCTTACATACCGGACCCGCACTAGCGGGGGAAGAGACCCAGTACTTC. This codes for CASSLHTGPALAGEETQYF. The full variable domain, with the rest looked up from reference TRBV11-2 and TRBJ2-5, is EAGVAQSPRYKIIEKRQSVAFWCNPISGHATLYWYQQILGQGPKLLIQFQNNGVVDDSQLPKDRFSAERLKGVDSTLKIQPAKLEDSAVYLCASSLHTGPALAGEETQYFGPGTRLLVL.

V and J are TRBV30 and TRBJ1-2; the D gene is possibly TRBD1 (5 bases). V was shortened by 2 bases and J by 5 bases, with 12 bases between the two germline ends. The CDR3 has 13 amino acids. Germline V CDR1 and CDR2: GTSNPN, SVGIG (reference sequence). The CDR3 region is CAWSSGGQYGYTF. The CDR3 DNA reads TGTGCCTGGAGTTCGGGGGGTCAGTATGGCTACACCTTC. The complete variable domain, with remaining parts taken from reference TRBV30 and TRBJ1-2, reads SQTIHQWPATLVQPVGSPLSLECTVEGTSNPNLYWYRQAAGRGLQLLFYSVGIGQISSEVPQNLSASRPQDRQFILSSKKLLLSDSGFYLCAWSSGGQYGYTFGSGTRLTVV.

The genes are TRBV7-3 and TRBJ1-1, with 7 bases aligning to TRBD1. The CDR3 contains 14 residues. J gave up 6 bases and V 4 bases, and 8 bases lay outside the gene matches. Germline V gene data show CDR1 as SGHTA and CDR2 as FQGTGA. The CDR3 DNA follows: TGTGCCAGCAGCTCTTCAGGGGGTGGGGCTGAAGCTTTCTTT. It specifies CASSSSGGGAEAFF. The whole variable domain, remainder taken from reference TRBV7-3 and TRBJ1-1, is GAGVSQTPSNKVTEKGKYVELRCDPISGHTALYWYRQSLGQGPEFLIYFQGTGAADDSGLPNDRFFAVRPEGSVSTLKIQRTERGDSAVYLCASSSSGGGAEAFFGQGTRLTVV.

The V and J genes are TRBV19 and TRBJ2-1; a weak D match, TRBD1 (6 bases). The CDR3 has 16 amino acids. Trimming removed 5 bases at V and 0 bases at J, with 14 bases between. Germline V CDR1 and CDR2: LNHDA, SQIVND (reference sequence). The CDR3 sequence: CASSGRDTSSYNEQFF. CDR3 coding DNA: TGTGCCAGTAGTGGCCGGGACACTAGCTCCTACAATGAGCAGTTCTTC.

The V and J genes are TRBV7-8 and TRBJ1-1; maybe TRBD1 (6 bases). The CDR3 is 13 residues long. CDR1 is SGHVS and CDR2 is FQNEAQ in the germline V gene. V lost 5 bases and J 10 bases, leaving 17 bases between the germline ends. CDR3 coding DNA: TGTGCCAGCAGCCCCACCAGGGGTCAAGGAGCTTTCTTT. Translation: CASSPTRGQGAFF.

Note on this clone: Other DNA sequences of this sample code for an identical CDR3. The chain links TRBV7-2 to TRBJ1-6, with TRBD1 as a possible D gene (6 bases). CDR1 and CDR2 from the germline V gene are SGHTA and FQGNSA. The CDR3 runs to 16 residues. Trimming pared 7 bases from V and 7 bases from J, leaving 20 bases between. CDR3 DNA sequence: TGTGCCAGCAACCGGGACATCAGTCCGGAAAATTCACCCCTCCACTTT. It specifies CASNRDISPENSPLHF.

V usage is TRBV9 and J usage is TRBJ1-5, with D perhaps matching TRBD1 (6 bases). The germline gives CDR1 SGDLS, CDR2 YYNGEE. V gave up 0 bases and J gave up 4 bases, with 11 bases separating them. The CDR3 runs 15 residues. The CDR3 nucleotides read TGTGCCAGCAGCGTAGCTCTCCAGGGGAATCAGCCCCAGCATTTT. Encoded protein: CASSVALQGNQPQHF.

The genes are TRBV10-2 and TRBJ2-4; D is undetermined. Trimming cost V 0 bases and J 1 base, with 7 bases left between them. Germline loops: CDR1 WSHSY, CDR2 SAAADI. The CDR3 is made up of 15 amino acids. CDR3 nucleotides: TGCGCCAGCAGTGAGTCGACTGGGGCCAAAAACATTCAGTACTTC. This encodes CASSESTGAKNIQYF.

This sequence joins TRBV15 and TRBJ1-1, with 9 bases matching TRBD1. The CDR3 is made up of 16 amino acids. Germline values: CDR1 LNHNV, CDR2 YYDKDF (reference sequence). J lost 4 bases, V lost 2 bases, and 8 bases had no gene match. This CDR3 reads CATSRRTGVGGTEAFF. Here the CDR3 DNA reads TGTGCCACCAGCAGAAGGACAGGGGTCGGGGGCACTGAAGCTTTCTTT.

The rearrangement joins TRBV4-2 to TRBJ1-1, with D perhaps TRBD1 (5 bases). V gave up 8 bases and J gave up 1 base, with 14 bases separating them. The germline V gene has CDR1 LGHNA and CDR2 YNFKEQ. This CDR3 spans 14 amino acids. CDR3 sequence reads: CASGGVAENTEAFF. CDR3 DNA sequence: TGTGCCAGCGGGGGGGTAGCAGAGAACACTGAAGCTTTCTTT.

J is TRBJ1-1 and V is TRBV5-1, with D perhaps matching TRBD1 (5 bases). Germline V gene sequence: CDR1 SGHRS, CDR2 YFSETQ. V gave up 4 bases and J gave up 3 bases, with 10 bases separating them. This CDR3 contains 13 residues. CDR3: CASSAQGDTEAFF. CDR3 nucleotides: TGCGCCAGCAGCGCCCAAGGGGACACTGAAGCTTTCTTT.